Listed here are 16 T cell receptor beta chains from one sample, sequenced in a study of molecular identifiers for immune sequencing clone quantification. TCRdb processed the PCR reads anew with MiXCR; each CDR3 protein has one entry. The sample lists 350,000 or so distinct CDR3 sequences, 20% to 25% seen once, with approximately 0.8% in the top ten. Specimen: naive CD8+ T cells from blood, with Jurkat cell RNA spiked in. Sample subset: FACS-sorted CD8+CD4-CCR7+CD45RA+ naive T cells. These receptors originate from a human donor in good health. Some libraries in this study had Jurkat cell RNA spiked in.

Details on this clonotype: It may be a read error: a sequence one base away is much more abundant. The chain couples TRBV12-3 or TRBV12-4 to TRBJ2-5; D gene ambiguous. The CDR3 length is 13 residues. In DNA form, the CDR3 reads TGTGTCAGCAGTTTAGTGGTTGGAGAGACCCAGTACTTC. Protein product: CVSSLVVGETQYF.

The chain employs TRBV4-3 and TRBJ1-5, with D perhaps TRBD1 (6 bases). The V end lost 0 bases, the J end lost 4 bases, and 16 bases lay between the germline ends. The CDR3 contains 17 residues. The germline gives CDR1 LGHNA, CDR2 YSLEER. CDR3 nucleotides: TGCGCCAGCAGCCAAGATCTTGTGGGGGCCGTTAATCAGCCCCAGCATTTT. As protein: CASSQDLVGAVNQPQHF.

In this sample, this clonotype turned up many times. The V and J genes are TRBV13 and TRBJ1-1; TRBD1 is a possible D gene (5 bases). V lost 5 bases, J lost 8 bases, and 21 bases lay in between. The CDR3 loop spans 15 amino acids. From germline, CDR1 is PRHDT and CDR2 FYEKMQ (reference sequence). CDR3 sequence reads: CASSPRGYGTLEAFF. CDR3 in DNA: TGTGCCAGCAGCCCGCGCGGGTACGGGACTCTGGAAGCTTTCTTT. The full variable domain, rest sourced from reference TRBV13 and TRBJ1-1, is AAGVIQSPRHLIKEKRETATLKCYPIPRHDTVYWYQQGPGQDPQFLISFYEKMQSDKGSIPDRFSAQQFSDYHSELNMSSLELGDSALYFCASSPRGYGTLEAFFGQGTRLTVV.

Note on this clonotype: This may be a read error, as it is one base from a much larger clone. The rearrangement uses TRBV19 and TRBJ1-1; D remains unclear. Germline V gene sequence: CDR1 LNHDA, CDR2 SQIVND (reference sequence). V was shortened by 7 bases and J by 4 bases, with 13 bases between the two germline ends. This CDR3 region has 13 residues. The DNA for the CDR3 is TGTGCCAGTATAAGGACTGCGAGCACTGAAGCTTTCTTT. As protein: CASIRTASTEAFF.

This clonotype was seen repeatedly, ten times or more. This rearrangement joins TRBV28 to TRBJ1-5, with D hard to call. Germline V lookup: CDR1 MDHEN, CDR2 SYDVKM. V gave up 4 bases and J gave up 5 bases, with 12 bases separating them. The CDR3 is 14 amino acids. CDR3: CASSSRGVDQPQHF. The CDR3 DNA follows: TGTGCCAGCAGTTCCCGCGGGGTGGATCAGCCCCAGCATTTT.

On this clonotype: One end of the junction does not line up with germline, which may come from a read error. The V call is TRBV19, the J call TRBJ2-1; a possible D gene is TRBD1 (6 bases). The germline V gene has CDR1 LNHDA and CDR2 SQIVND (reference sequence). The CDR3 runs to 14 residues. The DNA of the CDR3 is TGTGCCAGTAGTATAAGGACAGTTTACAATGAGCAGCTCTTC. Protein: CASSIRTVYNEQLF.

This clonotype came up once. The J gene is TRBJ2-3, the V gene TRBV19; weak D call: TRBD1 (5 bases). Trimming cost V 4 bases and J 5 bases, with 10 bases left between them. The CDR3 sequence is 13 residues long. Germline CDR1 is LNHDA and CDR2 is SQIVND (reference sequence). CDR3 amino acids: CASSTTDGDTQYF. DNA for the CDR3: TGTGCCAGTAGTACGACAGACGGAGATACGCAGTATTTT.

This clonotype was seen ten or more times. V usage is TRBV5-6 and J usage is TRBJ2-7, with a tentative D call TRBD2 (5 bases). CDR1 and CDR2 (germline): SGHDT, YYEEEE. There are 14 residues in the CDR3. V was clipped by 2 bases and J by 2 bases, with 11 bases between them. The CDR3 nucleotides are TGTGCCAGCAGCTTTGGAGGCAGTGCCTACGAGCAGTACTTC. Amino acid sequence: CASSFGGSAYEQYF.

As regards this clonotype: A much larger clone sits a single nucleotide away, making a read error possible. This sequence joins TRBV6-6 and TRBJ2-1, with D perhaps matching TRBD2 (5 bases). This CDR3 region has 16 residues. The germline V and J ends were trimmed by 6 bases and 6 bases, with 21 bases remaining between them. Germline V gene data show CDR1 as MNHNY and CDR2 as SVGAGI (reference sequence). The CDR3: CASSHLGSGVCNEQFF. CDR3 nucleotide sequence: TGTGCCAGCAGCCACTTGGGAAGCGGAGTCTGCAATGAGCAGTTCTTC.

This clonotype was counted at least ten times. The chain uses TRBV7-9 and TRBJ2-5, with 10 bases identical to TRBD2. V shed 1 base and J 3 bases; nucleotides not matched to a gene: 2. This CDR3 region has 15 residues. CDR1 is SEHNR, CDR2 FQNEAQ, per germline (reference sequence). CDR3 sequence: CASSLVLAGEETQYF. CDR3 coding DNA: TGTGCCAGCAGCTTAGTCCTAGCGGGAGAAGAGACCCAGTACTTC. Supplemented by reference TRBV7-9 and TRBJ2-5, the full variable domain reads DTGVSQNPRHKITKRGQNVTFRCDPISEHNRLYWYRQTLGQGPEFLTYFQNEAQLEKSRLLSDRFSAERPKGSFSTLEIQRTEQGDSAMYLCASSLVLAGEETQYFGPGTRLLVL.

This clonotype came up many times. The V gene is TRBV6-6, the J gene TRBJ1-5; D is uncertain. This CDR3 has 18 residues. Trimming removed 2 bases from V and 4 bases from J, with 21 bases in between. CDR1 MNHNY and CDR2 SVGAGI come from the germline V gene (reference sequence). The CDR3 DNA sequence: TGTGCCAGCAGTTACCCCCGGCTCAGCGCGGGCGGAAATCAGCCCCAGCATTTT. Encoded protein: CASSYPRLSAGGNQPQHF.

Many counts were recorded for this clonotype. The gene calls are TRBV25-1 and TRBJ1-1; 7 bases fit TRBD1. Losses at the gene ends were 6 bases for V and 1 base for J; bases not matched to a gene: 5. The CDR3 is 14 residues long. Germline CDR1 is MGHDK and CDR2 is SYGVNS. The CDR3 protein is CASRKQGPNTEAFF. In DNA, the CDR3 is TGTGCCAGCAGGAAACAGGGGCCGAACACTGAAGCTTTCTTT.

The chain carries TRBV30 and TRBJ2-4; D is undetermined. V was clipped by 3 bases and J by 1 base, with 7 bases between them. The germline V gene encodes CDR1 GTSNPN and CDR2 SVGIG (reference sequence). The CDR3 contains 13 residues. The CDR3 DNA reads TGTGCCTGGAGCGCTATTGCCAAAAACATTCAGTACTTC. Its protein is CAWSAIAKNIQYF.

Ten or more counts support this clonotype. CDR3 bases: TGTGCCAGCAGTTTCGAGTTAGCCAAAAACATTCAGTACTTC. It specifies CASSFELAKNIQYF. The chain employs TRBV12-3 or TRBV12-4 and TRBJ2-4, with no clear D. V lost 3 bases and J 0 bases, leaving 6 bases between the germline ends. This CDR3 region has 14 residues.

The table lists this clonotype with a count of one. This chain links TRBV5-4 with TRBJ1-2; TRBD1 aligns across 9 bases. Germline assignment: CDR1 SGHNT and CDR2 YYREEE (reference sequence). The CDR3 has 17 amino acids. Losses at the gene ends were 0 bases for V and 4 bases for J; bases not matched to a gene: 10. The CDR3 coding sequence is TGTGCCAGCAGCTTGGCCATTTCGACAGGGGGTCGCTATGGCTACACCTTC. Translating gives CASSLAISTGGRYGYTF. Full variable domain (rest looked up from reference TRBV5-4 and TRBJ1-2): ETGVTQSPTHLIKTRGQQVTLRCSSQSGHNTVSWYQQALGQGPQFIFQYYREEENGRGNFPPRFSGLQFPNYSSELNVNALELDDSALYLCASSLAISTGGRYGYTFGSGTRLTVV.

This clonotype was observed many times. The chain is built from TRBV7-9 and TRBJ1-3; tentative D call: TRBD1 (5 bases). From germline, CDR1 is SEHNR and CDR2 FQNEAQ (reference sequence). V lost 4 bases and J 5 bases, leaving 24 bases between the germline ends. The CDR3 is 18 amino acids. CDR3 DNA sequence: TGTGCCAGCAGCTCAAGCGGTAACCGGGGCTACCCAAGAAACACCATATATTTT. It specifies CASSSSGNRGYPRNTIYF.